The rows below give T cell receptor beta chains drawn from one sample of a study of T cells in Graves' hyperthyroidism and ophthalmopathy. TCRdb itself ran the multiplex PCR reads through MiXCR, one entry per CDR3 protein. The table has about 260,000 distinct CDR3 sequences, 20% to 25% seen once. Sequenced sample: blood. The receptors come from a man aged 25-40 years with Graves' ophthalmopathy. Both conserved end residues are part of each CDR3. Fields, in order: clone size, J gene, V gene, CDR3 length, D gene, CDR3 DNA, CDR3 protein. A D gene is named only where the DNA matches it firmly. Only some rows state a clone size, as once, few, many or a class for expanded clones.

>NA|TRBJ2-1|TRBV14|16|NA
TGTGCCAGCAGCCAAGATTACCGGGCTTCCATGAAGGAGCAGTTCTTC
CASSQDYRASMKEQFF
>few|TRBJ2-1|TRBV9|15|NA
TGTGCCAGCAGCGTAGGGGGACCCTCCTACAATGAGCAGTTCTTC
CASSVGGPSYNEQFF
>few|TRBJ2-1|TRBV2|13|TRBD1
TGTGCCAGAAGACAGGGCCCCTACAATGAGCAGTTCTTC
CARRQGPYNEQFF
>many|TRBJ1-2|TRBV30|13|NA
TGTGCCTGGAGTGGGCAGCGTAACTATGGCTACACCTTC
CAWSGQRNYGYTF
>few|TRBJ2-4|TRBV20-1|13|NA
TGCAGTGCTTACGGTATAGCCAAAAACATTCAGTACTTC
CSAYGIAKNIQYF
>NA|TRBJ1-1|TRBV29-1|15|NA
TGCAGCGTTGAAGATCTGGGCAGCATGAACACTGAAGCTTTCTTT
CSVEDLGSMNTEAFF
>many|TRBJ1-1|TRBV11-3|12|NA
TGTGCCAGCAGCGCGTCTAAACCTGAAGCTTTCTTT
CASSASKPEAFF
>many|TRBJ2-5|TRBV2|15|TRBD2
TGTGCCAGCACCCTACGCGCGGGGGACCAAGAGACCCAGTACTTC
CASTLRAGDQETQYF
>NA|TRBJ1-3|TRBV7-2|16|TRBD1
TGTGCCAGCAGCTTAAGAGGGACAGTACAAACAGACACCATATATTTT
CASSLRGTVQTDTIYF
>few|TRBJ1-1|TRBV6-1|14|TRBD1
TGTGCCAGCGGTAGGCAGGGGGTAAACACTGAAGCTTTCTTT
CASGRQGVNTEAFF
>NA|TRBJ1-1|TRBV5-1|13|NA
TGCGCCAGCAGGGAGGCCATCAACACTGAAGCTTTCTTT
CASREAINTEAFF
>many|TRBJ1-1|TRBV11-3|15|NA
TGTGCCAGCAGCCCAACAGCGACCCCAAACACTGAAGCTTTCTTT
CASSPTATPNTEAFF
>NA|TRBJ2-3|TRBV7-7|13|NA
TGTGCTAGCAGTCGAGTTCTGACAGATACGCAGTATTTT
CASSRVLTDTQYF
>few|TRBJ2-3|TRBV5-1|17|NA
TGCGCCAGCAGCCCCTTCGGGGCGGGACGCAGTTTGGATACGCAGTATTTT
CASSPFGAGRSLDTQYF
>NA|TRBJ1-2|TRBV11-2|15|NA
TGTGCCAGCAGCTTAACTCCCGGGACTTGGGATGGCTACACCTTC
CASSLTPGTWDGYTF
>NA|TRBJ2-3|TRBV5-5|13|NA
TGTGCCAGCAGCCTCCAGACAGTAGATACGCAGTATTTT
CASSLQTVDTQYF
>NA|TRBJ2-3|TRBV5-6|15|NA
TGTGCCAGCAGCTTGGCGCCGTCGGGCACAGTTACGCAGTATTTT
CASSLAPSGTVTQYF
>few|TRBJ1-2|TRBV27|13|NA
TGTGCCAGCAGTCCTCACAGGGCCTATGGCTACACCTTC
CASSPHRAYGYTF
>NA|TRBJ1-4|TRBV5-1|15|NA
TGCGCCAGCAGCTTGGCCGTACAGGGAGGTGAAAAACTGTTTTTT
CASSLAVQGGEKLFF
>NA|TRBJ2-1|TRBV15|15|NA
TGTGCCACCAGCACCCTACCGGCCCGATACAATGAGCAGTTCTTC
CATSTLPARYNEQFF
>few|TRBJ2-1|TRBV20-1|13|NA
TGCAGTGCTAGGATGGGGGGCTACAATGAGCAGTTCTTC
CSARMGGYNEQFF
>few|TRBJ2-3|TRBV10-3|16|NA
TGTGCCATCAGTGAGTCTCCCACTAGTCTCCCAGATACGCAGTATTTT
CAISESPTSLPDTQYF
>NA|TRBJ2-7|TRBV2|13|TRBD1
TGTGCCAATCAGGGGGCAGGGGATAACGAGCAGTACTTC
CANQGAGDNEQYF
>NA|TRBJ2-1|TRBV5-1|12|NA
TGCGCCAGCAGCTTCCGACGGAATGAGCAGTTCTTC
CASSFRRNEQFF